This T cell receptor beta chain came from a study of cytomegalovirus exposure and HLA in healthy donors. Concerning this clone itself: Its cognate antigen is unknown.

Vbeta (60) and Jbeta (13) primers were used in the PCR. Libraries were prepared by immunoSEQ multiplex PCR; TCRdb keeps only in-frame clonotypes and omits some of them. The table shows some 150,000 clones, with approximately 80% occurring only once. Germline CDR1 and CDR2: LNHDA and SQIVND (reference sequence). The CDR3 runs to 15 residues. V was clipped by 5 bases and J by 1 base, with 11 bases between them. Study-wide points: Per published reports, the classifier diagnosed cytomegalovirus status with high specificity and sensitivity.

The chain combines TRBV19 with TRBJ2-2; maybe TRBD2 (5 bases). The clonotype comes from a man aged 30-40 years in good health and CMV-seropositive. Specimen: PBMCs. CDR3 sequence (DNA): TGTGCCAGTAGTCTGGAGGTCCGGAACACCGGGGAGCTGTTTTTT. Protein product: CASSLEVRNTGELFF.